The text below deals with one T cell receptor (beta chain). This entry is derived from a study of relationships among human T cell subsets. The T cell receptor alpha and beta CDR3 regions were amplified from mRNA by semiquantitative ARM-PCR. ARM-PCR used tagged nested gene-specific primers, then communal superprimers for exponential amplification. TCRdb passed the multiplex PCR reads through MiXCR, listing each CDR3 protein once. The table records about 8,900 distinct CDR3 sequences, about 55% of them present only once. The CDR3 sequence is 15 residues long. With V trimmed by 10 bases and J by 4 bases, 13 bases remained unmatched. CDR1 and CDR2 (germline): ENHRY, SYGVKD. From the CD45RA-negative fraction, anti-CD45RO beads picked out CD45RA-RO+ memory T cells.

The receptor comes from a man between 40 and 49 years old in good health. The sequencing sample was made of memory T cells sorted from blood. This sequence joins TRBV10-3 and TRBJ1-5, with TRBD1 matching over 7 bases. CDR3 loop: CATQDTAGGNQPQHF. The CDR3 coding sequence is TGTGCCACCCAGGACACGGCAGGGGGGAATCAGCCCCAGCATTTT.